This TCR beta chain is drawn from a study of blood T cell repertoires in COVID-19. Study-level background: Samples taken during acute and convalescent COVID-19 were collected in the United States, Italy and Spain.

V dropped 3 bases and J dropped 1; count of bases not matched to a gene: 1. Germline CDR1 is SGHKS and CDR2 is YYEKEE (reference sequence). The CDR3 totals 14 residues. Only in-frame clones appear in the TCRdb table, and some are missing; sequencing was by immunoSEQ multiplex PCR. The data hold a few hundred thousand clones, with over 85% observed a single time. V gene TRBV5-5 combines with J gene TRBJ1-1; 9 bases are a match to TRBD1. The sequence was obtained from a woman under 40 with COVID-19, enrolled during active disease. The sequenced sample consisted of peripheral blood. The CDR3 DNA is TGTGCCAGCAGCTGGGACAGGGCGAACACTGAAGCTTTCTTT. Amino acid sequence: CASSWDRANTEAFF.